Listed here is a single T cell receptor (beta chain). The data originate from a study of CD8 T cells in Susac syndrome. This CDR3 has 16 amino acids. V was shortened by 0 bases and J by 2 bases, with 8 bases between the two germline ends. Random hexamers served to reverse transcribe roughly 0.5 to 1 ug RNA. TCRdb re-analysed the immunoSEQ multiplex PCR reads in MiXCR, keeping a single row per CDR3 protein. Of some 180,000 distinct CDR3 sequences listed, approximately 93% were seen once; the top ten hold 0.09% to 0.12%. The receptor comes from a human donor in good health. The chain joins TRBV23-1 to TRBJ2-6; D ambiguous. TRBV23-1 is an open reading frame, and its role is uncertain. The specimen sequenced was CD4+ T cells from PBMCs. CDR3 coding DNA: TGCGCCAGCAGTCAATCTGGGAAACCTGGGGCCAACGTCCTGACTTTC. The encoded protein is CASSQSGKPGANVLTF.